Below, 9 T cell receptor beta chains from the same sample are listed, as sequenced in a study of blood T cells in healthy people across ages. A J-beta primer mix and a sample-barcoded 5' primer were used in a second PCR of about 6 to 12 cycles. TCRdb reprocessed the 5' RACE reads with MiXCR, giving one entry per CDR3 protein. The sample lists more than 1 million distinct CDR3 sequences; more than 40% were seen once. Sequenced sample: blood. These receptors originate from a woman aged 55-69 years in good health.

V is TRBV4-1 and J is TRBJ2-1; D might be TRBD1 or TRBD2, each matching 5 bases. Trimming cost V 5 bases and J 9 bases, with 23 bases left between them. This CDR3 contains 16 residues. Germline values: CDR1 MGHRA, CDR2 YSYEKL. CDR3 nucleotide sequence: TGCGCCAGCAGCGCCCCTGGGGTCAGGGTAGAGGGTGAGCAGTTCTTC. This sequence encodes CASSAPGVRVEGEQFF.

The V call is TRBV5-1, the J call TRBJ2-7, with unresolved D. Trimming pared 1 base from V and 9 bases from J, leaving 14 bases between. Germline loops: CDR1 SGHRS, CDR2 YFSETQ. The CDR3 is 13 residues long. This CDR3 is CASSLYIGQGQYF. The CDR3 nucleotides read TGCGCCAGCAGCTTGTATATTGGGCAAGGGCAGTACTTC.

In nucleotides, the CDR3 is TGTGCCAGCTCACCATCTACCTACGAGCAGTTCTTC. It codes for CASSPSTYEQFF. V usage is TRBV18 and J usage is TRBJ2-1; D remains ambiguous. Germline CDR1 and CDR2: KGHSH and LQKENI. This CDR3 spans 12 amino acids. The ends were cut back, 2 bases at V and 10 bases at J, with 9 bases in the middle.

V usage is TRBV6-1 and J usage is TRBJ2-5; D gene unclear. The CDR3 totals 15 residues. From germline, CDR1 is MNHNS and CDR2 SASEGT. V was shortened by 0 bases and J by 0 bases, with 8 bases between the two germline ends. The CDR3 here is CASSEANSYQETQYF. The CDR3 coding sequence is TGTGCCAGCAGTGAAGCAAACAGCTACCAAGAGACCCAGTACTTC.

V gene TRBV30 combines with J gene TRBJ1-1; 10 bases agree with TRBD1. CDR3 length: 16 residues. J was trimmed by 4 bases and V by 3 bases; bases with no gene match: 11. The germline gives CDR1 GTSNPN, CDR2 SVGIG (reference sequence). The CDR3 is CAWSQRQGARFTEAFF. CDR3 bases: TGTGCCTGGAGCCAACGACAGGGGGCGAGGTTCACTGAAGCTTTCTTT.

This clonotype occurred a few times. This rearrangement joins TRBV6-1 to TRBJ2-5, with 8 bases aligning to TRBD2. V trimming: 5 bases; J trimming: 4 bases; junction bases outside the gene matches: 12. Germline V lookup: CDR1 MNHNS, CDR2 SASEGT. This CDR3 has 16 amino acids. The CDR3 nucleotides read TGTGCCAGCAGTCCTTCTTCGGGAGGGCCCGGAGAGACCCAGTACTTC. This sequence encodes CASSPSSGGPGETQYF.

This clonotype was counted between two and nine times. The V gene is TRBV7-9, the J gene TRBJ1-2; no definite D call. CDR3 length: 11 amino acids. Trimming left V 8 bases short and J 4 bases short, with 8 bases between. Germline CDR1 SEHNR, CDR2 FQNEAQ (reference sequence). This CDR3 is CASWSGYGYTF. The CDR3 nucleotides read TGTGCCAGCTGGAGTGGCTATGGCTACACCTTC. The variable domain in full, completed from reference TRBV7-9 and TRBJ1-2, reads DTGVSQNPRHKITKRGQNVTFRCDPISEHNRLYWYRQTLGQGPEFLTYFQNEAQLEKSRLLSDRFSAERPKGSFSTLEIQRTEQGDSAMYLCASWSGYGYTFGSGTRLTVV.

This rearrangement joins TRBV11-2 to TRBJ2-1; tentatively, D is TRBD2 (5 bases). Germline V gene lookup returns CDR1 SGHAT and CDR2 FQNNGV. V was cut by 5 bases and J by 8 bases, with 16 bases left in between. CDR3 length equals 14 residues. CDR3 in amino acids: CASSPMGDGDEQFF. As DNA, the CDR3 is TGTGCCAGCAGCCCCATGGGCGACGGGGATGAGCAGTTCTTC.

The chain couples TRBV29-1 to TRBJ1-2; the D gene is possibly TRBD1 (5 bases). This CDR3 region has 13 residues. The V end lost 7 bases, the J end lost 8 bases, and 20 bases lay between the germline ends. In germline, CDR1 is SQVTM, CDR2 ANQGSEA. CDR3 residues: CSAGGGEVWGYTF. For the CDR3, the DNA is TGCAGCGCCGGAGGAGGGGAAGTGTGGGGCTACACCTTC.